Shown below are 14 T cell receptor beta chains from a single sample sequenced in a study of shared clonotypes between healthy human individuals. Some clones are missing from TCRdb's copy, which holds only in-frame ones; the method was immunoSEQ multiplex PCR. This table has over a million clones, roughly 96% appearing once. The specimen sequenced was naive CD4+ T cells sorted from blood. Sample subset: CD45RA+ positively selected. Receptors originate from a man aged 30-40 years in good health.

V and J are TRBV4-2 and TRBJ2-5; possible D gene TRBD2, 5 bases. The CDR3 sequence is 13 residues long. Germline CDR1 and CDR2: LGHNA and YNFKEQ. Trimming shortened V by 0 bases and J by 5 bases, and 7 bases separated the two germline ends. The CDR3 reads CASSQDRGETQYF. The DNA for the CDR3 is TGTGCCAGCAGCCAAGATCGAGGGGAGACCCAGTACTTC.

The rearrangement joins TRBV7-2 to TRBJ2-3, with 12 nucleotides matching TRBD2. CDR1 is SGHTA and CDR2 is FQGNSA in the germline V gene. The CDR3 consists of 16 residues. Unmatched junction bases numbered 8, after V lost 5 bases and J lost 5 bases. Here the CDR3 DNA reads TGTGCCAGCAGCACGACTAGCGGGAGATGGAGAGATACGCAGTATTTT. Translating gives CASSTTSGRWRDTQYF.

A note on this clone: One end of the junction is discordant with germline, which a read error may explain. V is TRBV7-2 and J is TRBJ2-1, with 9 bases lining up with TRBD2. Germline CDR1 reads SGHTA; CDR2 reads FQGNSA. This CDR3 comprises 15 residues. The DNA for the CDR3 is TGTGCCAGCAGTTTAGCGGGAGCTATATACAATGAGCAGTTCTTC. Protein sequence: CASSLAGAIYNEQFF. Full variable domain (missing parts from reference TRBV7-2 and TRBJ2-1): GAGVSQSPSNKVTEKGKDVELRCDPISGHTALYWYRQSLGQGLEFLIYFQGNSAPDKSGLPSDRFSAERTGGSVSTLTIQRTQQEDSAVYLCASSLAGAIYNEQFFGPGTRLTVL.

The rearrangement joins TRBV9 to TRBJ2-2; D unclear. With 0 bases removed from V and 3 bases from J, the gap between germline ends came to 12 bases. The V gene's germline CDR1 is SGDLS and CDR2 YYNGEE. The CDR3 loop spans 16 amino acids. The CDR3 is CASSVAERPYTGELFF. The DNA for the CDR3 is TGTGCCAGCAGCGTAGCCGAACGCCCGTACACCGGGGAGCTGTTTTTT.

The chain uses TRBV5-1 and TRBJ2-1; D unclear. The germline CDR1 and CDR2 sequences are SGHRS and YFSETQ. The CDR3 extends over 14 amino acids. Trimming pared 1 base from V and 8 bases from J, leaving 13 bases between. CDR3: CASSLQWNRDEQFF. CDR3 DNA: TGCGCCAGCAGCTTGCAATGGAATCGGGATGAGCAGTTCTTC.

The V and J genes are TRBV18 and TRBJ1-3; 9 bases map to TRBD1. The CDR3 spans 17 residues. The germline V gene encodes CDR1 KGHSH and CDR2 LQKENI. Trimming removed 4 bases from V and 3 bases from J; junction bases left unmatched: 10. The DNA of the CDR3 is TGTGCCAGCTCACTAATTCCGGGACAGGGATTTGGAAACACCATATATTTT. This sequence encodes CASSLIPGQGFGNTIYF.

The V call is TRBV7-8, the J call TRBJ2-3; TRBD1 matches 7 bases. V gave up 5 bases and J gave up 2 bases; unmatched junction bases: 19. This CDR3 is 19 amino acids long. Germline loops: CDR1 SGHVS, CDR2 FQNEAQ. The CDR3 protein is CASSVNHLQPGQTTDTQYF. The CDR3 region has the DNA TGTGCCAGCAGCGTTAATCACCTGCAACCGGGACAGACCACAGATACGCAGTATTTT.

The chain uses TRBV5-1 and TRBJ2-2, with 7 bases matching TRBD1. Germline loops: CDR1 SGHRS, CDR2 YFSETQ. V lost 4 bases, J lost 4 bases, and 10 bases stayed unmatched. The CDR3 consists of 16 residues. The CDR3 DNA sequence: TGCGCCAGCAGCCCGCCTGGACAGGCGACCACCGGGGAGCTGTTTTTT. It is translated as CASSPPGQATTGELFF. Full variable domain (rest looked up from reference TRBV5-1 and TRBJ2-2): KAGVTQTPRYLIKTRGQQVTLSCSPISGHRSVSWYQQTPGQGLQFLFEYFSETQRNKGNFPGRFSGRQFSNSRSEMNVSTLELGDSALYLCASSPPGQATTGELFFGEGSRLTVL.

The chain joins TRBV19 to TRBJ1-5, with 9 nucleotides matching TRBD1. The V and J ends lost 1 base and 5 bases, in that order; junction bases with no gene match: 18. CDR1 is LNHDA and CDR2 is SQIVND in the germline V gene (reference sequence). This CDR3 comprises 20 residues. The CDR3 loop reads CASSIVYPGQGRLVHQPQHF. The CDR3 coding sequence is TGTGCCAGTAGTATAGTCTACCCGGGACAGGGTCGGTTGGTTCATCAGCCCCAGCATTTT. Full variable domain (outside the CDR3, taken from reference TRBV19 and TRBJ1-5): DGGITQSPKYLFRKEGQNVTLSCEQNLNHDAMYWYRQDPGQGLRLIYYSQIVNDFQKGDIAEGYSVSREKKESFPLTVTSAQKNPTAFYLCASSIVYPGQGRLVHQPQHFGDGTRLSIL.

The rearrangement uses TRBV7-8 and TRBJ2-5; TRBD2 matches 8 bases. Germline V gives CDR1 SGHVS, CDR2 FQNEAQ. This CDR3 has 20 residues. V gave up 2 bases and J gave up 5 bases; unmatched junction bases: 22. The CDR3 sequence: CASSLRFGREVFKVEETQYF. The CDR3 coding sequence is TGTGCCAGCAGCTTACGTTTCGGGAGGGAAGTGTTTAAGGTGGAGGAGACCCAGTACTTC.

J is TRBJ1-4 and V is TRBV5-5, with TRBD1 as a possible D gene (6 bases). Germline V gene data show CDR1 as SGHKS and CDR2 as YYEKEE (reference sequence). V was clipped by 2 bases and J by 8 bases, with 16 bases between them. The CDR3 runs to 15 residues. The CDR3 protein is CASSFTGPIREKLFF. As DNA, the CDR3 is TGTGCCAGCAGCTTCACAGGGCCCATACGGGAAAAACTGTTTTTT.

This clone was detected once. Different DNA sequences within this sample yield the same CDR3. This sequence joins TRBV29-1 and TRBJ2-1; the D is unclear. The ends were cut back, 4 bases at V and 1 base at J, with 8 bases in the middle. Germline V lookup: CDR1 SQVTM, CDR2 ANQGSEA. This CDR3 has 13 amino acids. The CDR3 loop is CSVVSRSYNEQFF. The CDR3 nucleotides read TGCAGCGTTGTGTCGCGGTCCTACAATGAGCAGTTCTTC.

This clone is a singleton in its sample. The CDR3 sequence: CASSPAPAETQYF. Written as DNA, the CDR3 is TGTGCCAGCAGCCCGGCCCCCGCGGAGACCCAGTACTTC. The V gene is TRBV7-7, the J gene TRBJ2-5; D not certain. Trimming took 5 bases from V and 5 from J, leaving 12 bases between them. CDR1 is SSHAT and CDR2 is FNYEAQ in the germline V gene (reference sequence). The CDR3 consists of 13 residues.

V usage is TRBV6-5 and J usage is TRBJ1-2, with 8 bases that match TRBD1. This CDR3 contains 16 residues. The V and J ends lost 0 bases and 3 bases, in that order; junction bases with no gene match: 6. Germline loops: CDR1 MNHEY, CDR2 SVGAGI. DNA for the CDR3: TGTGCCAGCAGTTACTCGTGGCAGGGGGCAGACTATGGCTACACCTTC. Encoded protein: CASSYSWQGADYGYTF.